This record looks at one T cell receptor (beta chain) sequence and its context. These data belong to a study of blood T cell repertoires in COVID-19. Overall study context: Samples representing acute and convalescent COVID-19 were sourced from the United States, Italy and Spain. The cDNA or gDNA used as material had been derived from T cells, B-cell-depleted T cells, or PBMCs.

Original handling: From reference gene primer amplification, estimates of nucleated cell counts were derived. Method: immunoSEQ multiplex PCR; TCRdb's copy keeps in-frame clones and lacks some. V, J and clone size were drawn from that table, and D and trimming were deduced from the DNA. Of approximately 240,000 clones listed, more than 70% were seen once; the top ten hold approximately 2.2%. The origin of this receptor is a woman between 40 and 50 years old who had recovered from COVID-19. Specimen: peripheral blood.

In DNA, the CDR3 is TGTGCCAGCAGTTTAAGGGGACAGGGATTATCCCTCCACTTT. It codes for CASSLRGQGLSLHF. The chain uses TRBV28 and TRBJ1-6; 9 bases match TRBD1. The trim removed 2 bases at V and 14 bases at J, leaving 7 bases unmatched. Germline CDR1 reads MDHEN; CDR2 reads SYDVKM. The CDR3 consists of 14 residues.